The clone carrying this TCR beta chain was observed at least ten times. This record comes from a study of Graves' ophthalmopathy and Graves' hyperthyroidism. The CDR3 totals 15 residues. Trimming stripped 7 bases from V and 3 bases from J, with 16 bases between. Looked up from germline, CDR1 is SGHTA and CDR2 is FQGNSA. Amplified material comprised TCR beta CDR3 regions derived from RNA transcripts. First-round RT-PCR relied on HTBI primers, and a second-round multiplex PCR came next. TCRdb analysed the multiplex PCR reads with MiXCR anew, one entry per CDR3 protein. The sample records approximately 380,000 distinct CDR3 sequences, under 25% being singletons.

This receptor was obtained from a young woman with stable Graves' hyperthyroidism. The chain carries TRBV7-2 and TRBJ1-3, with D perhaps matching TRBD1 (5 bases). Sequenced material: peripheral blood. CDR3 loop: CASTPSWGGGNTIYF. The DNA for the CDR3 is TGTGCCAGCACACCGTCCTGGGGCGGTGGAAACACCATATATTTT. Combining the CDR3 with reference TRBV7-2 and TRBJ1-3 gives the whole variable domain GAGVSQSPSNKVTEKGKDVELRCDPISGHTALYWYRQSLGQGLEFLIYFQGNSAPDKSGLPSDRFSAERTGGSVSTLTIQRTQQEDSAVYLCASTPSWGGGNTIYFGEGSWLTVV.